These 28 T cell receptor beta chains came from one sample sequenced in a study of cytomegalovirus exposure and HLA in healthy donors. The method was immunoSEQ multiplex PCR; TCRdb's version includes in-frame clones alone and lacks a portion of them. The data show 300,000 to 450,000 clones, 70% to 90% seen once. The sample comprised PBMCs. Source of these receptors: a woman younger than 35 in good health and CMV-seronegative.

CDR3 nucleotide sequence: TGTGCCAGCAGTCCCCGTGGACATCCTGGAAACACCATATATTTT. Translated: CASSPRGHPGNTIYF. V usage is TRBV28 and J usage is TRBJ1-3, with a tentative D call TRBD1 (5 bases). The CDR3 has 15 residues. Germline loops: CDR1 MDHEN, CDR2 SYDVKM. The V end was cut by 5 bases, the J end by 2 bases, with 13 bases between.

This chain links TRBV12-5 with TRBJ2-7, with TRBD2 matching over 8 bases. Trimming removed 0 bases from V and 2 bases from J; junction bases left unmatched: 3. In germline, CDR1 is LGHNT, CDR2 FRNRAP. The CDR3 totals 15 residues. CDR3 sequence: CASGLVLAGTYEQYF. CDR3 nucleotide sequence: TGTGCTAGTGGTTTGGTCCTAGCGGGTACCTACGAGCAGTACTTC.

V usage is TRBV7-7 and J usage is TRBJ2-2; D call uncertain. The CDR3 has 12 amino acids. Germline CDR1 SSHAT, CDR2 FNYEAQ (reference sequence). Trimming removed 5 bases at V and 5 bases at J, with 6 bases between. The chain's CDR3 is CASSPGTGELFF. The CDR3 DNA is TGTGCCAGCAGCCCGGGTACCGGGGAGCTGTTTTTT.

The rearrangement joins TRBV28 to TRBJ2-1; TRBD1 aligns across 7 bases. This CDR3 region has 13 residues. Germline CDR1 is MDHEN and CDR2 is SYDVKM. V lost 7 bases, J lost 7 bases, and 7 bases stayed unmatched. The CDR3 reads CASKSTGWNEQFF. The DNA of the CDR3 is TGTGCCAGCAAATCGACAGGGTGGAATGAGCAGTTCTTC.

The gene calls are TRBV5-1 and TRBJ2-3; 10 nucleotides align to TRBD2. V shed 1 base and J 1 base; nucleotides not matched to a gene: 0. The germline gives CDR1 SGHRS, CDR2 YFSETQ. The CDR3 runs 15 residues. Here the CDR3 DNA reads TGCGCCAGCAGCTTGACTAGCGGGGGCACAGATACGCAGTATTTT. Translated: CASSLTSGGTDTQYF.

The V and J genes are TRBV18 and TRBJ1-1; 7 bases map to TRBD1. J was trimmed by 5 bases and V by 4 bases; bases with no gene match: 4. The CDR3 has 13 amino acids. The germline gives CDR1 KGHSH, CDR2 LQKENI. CDR3: CASSLQGWTEAFF. In DNA, the CDR3 is TGTGCCAGCTCACTACAGGGGTGGACTGAAGCTTTCTTT.

The chain uses TRBV29-1 and TRBJ1-5; tentative D call: TRBD1 (5 bases). The length of the CDR3 is 13 residues. Germline assignment: CDR1 SQVTM and CDR2 ANQGSEA. With 0 bases removed from V and 4 bases from J, the gap between germline ends came to 7 bases. The CDR3 DNA follows: TGCAGCGTTGAAGAGGGGGGGAATCAGCCCCAGCATTTT. Its protein product is CSVEEGGNQPQHF.

CDR3 amino acids: CASSQDSPSGREKLFF. In DNA, the CDR3 is TGCGCCAGCAGCCAAGACTCCCCCTCCGGGAGGGAAAAACTGTTTTTT. The rearrangement joins TRBV4-1 to TRBJ1-4; D not certain. The CDR3 consists of 16 residues. V was trimmed by 0 bases and J by 8 bases, leaving 16 bases between them. Germline CDR1 MGHRA, CDR2 YSYEKL.

The genes are TRBV29-1 and TRBJ1-1; a possible D gene is TRBD1 (5 bases). Germline V gives CDR1 SQVTM, CDR2 ANQGSEA. The V gene lost 6 bases and the J gene lost 1 base, with 9 bases spanning the gap. CDR3 size: 12 residues. CDR3 in DNA: TGCAGCGTCCTCGACAGGAACACTGAAGCTTTCTTT. Its translation: CSVLDRNTEAFF.

In nucleotides, the CDR3 is TGTGCAAGTCGCTTAACCCTACCTGGGGGGGGGAGTGGCTACGAGCAGTACTTC. It translates to CASRLTLPGGGSGYEQYF. This sequence joins TRBV12-2 and TRBJ2-7; the listed D gene, TRBD2, was not tested against the DNA. TRBV12-2 is marked as a pseudogene. This CDR3 has 18 amino acids.

The chain joins TRBV27 to TRBJ2-5; 7 nucleotides align to TRBD1. Germline loops: CDR1 MNHEY, CDR2 SMNVEV (reference sequence). After removal of 2 bases from V and 7 bases from J, the junction contained 16 bases not matched to a gene. The CDR3 runs 17 residues. CDR3 loop: CASSLTPGFWAGGTQYF. The CDR3 DNA follows: TGTGCCAGCAGTTTAACCCCCGGATTTTGGGCAGGGGGGACCCAGTACTTC.

The rearrangement joins TRBV7-9 to TRBJ2-1; 11 nucleotides line up with TRBD2. V trimming: 4 bases; J trimming: 4 bases; junction bases outside the gene matches: 6. The CDR3 is 16 amino acids. CDR1 and CDR2 from the germline V gene are SEHNR and FQNEAQ (reference sequence). This CDR3 reads CASSSPGTSGYNEQFF. CDR3 in DNA: TGTGCCAGCAGCTCTCCCGGGACTAGCGGTTACAATGAGCAGTTCTTC.

The chain employs TRBV2 and TRBJ1-2; 7 nucleotides agree with TRBD1. The CDR3 length is 13 residues. The V segment lost 8 bases and the J segment 0 bases; nucleotides outside the gene matches: 3. Germline values: CDR1 SNHLY, CDR2 FYNNEI. CDR3 coding DNA: TGTGCCAGCGTGAGGGGGCCTAACTATGGCTACACCTTC. Amino acids: CASVRGPNYGYTF. Drawing the rest from reference TRBV2 and TRBJ1-2, the complete variable domain is EPEVTQTPSHQVTQMGQEVILRCVPISNHLYFYWYRQILGQKVEFLVSFYNNEISEKSEIFDDQFSVERPDGSNFTLKIRSTKLEDSAMYFCASVRGPNYGYTFGSGTRLTVV.

The genes are TRBV6-1 and TRBJ1-5, with D unresolved. The V gene lost 0 bases and the J gene lost 5 bases, with 11 bases spanning the gap. Germline V lookup: CDR1 MNHNS, CDR2 SASEGT. CDR3 length equals 15 residues. The DNA of the CDR3 is TGTGCCAGCAGTGAAGCGCCCGGGGTTCATCAGCCCCAGCATTTT. The encoded protein is CASSEAPGVHQPQHF.

V gene TRBV2 combines with J gene TRBJ2-7; D is possibly TRBD2 (6 bases). CDR1 is SNHLY, CDR2 FYNNEI, per germline. V was shortened by 6 bases and J by 4 bases, with 16 bases between the two germline ends. This CDR3 has 14 residues. In DNA, the CDR3 is TGTGCCAGCAGCAGAGGGACTTCTATTTACGAGCAGTACTTC. Translating it yields CASSRGTSIYEQYF.

This chain uses TRBV27 with TRBJ2-1; 7 bases agree with TRBD2. In germline, CDR1 is MNHEY, CDR2 SMNVEV (reference sequence). Trimming at V came to 4 bases and at J to 5 bases, leaving 2 bases not matched to a gene. The length of the CDR3 is 13 residues. This CDR3 reads CASSWTRHNEQFF. CDR3 nucleotides: TGTGCCAGCAGTTGGACTAGACACAATGAGCAGTTCTTC.

The chain carries TRBV6-5 and TRBJ1-2; D is possibly TRBD1 (5 bases). Trimming shortened V by 0 bases and J by 8 bases, and 10 bases separated the two germline ends. This CDR3 contains 13 residues. The V gene's germline CDR1 is MNHEY and CDR2 SVGAGI. Written as DNA, the CDR3 is TGTGCCAGCAGTTACTCCGCGGGGCACGGCTACACCTTC. Its protein product is CASSYSAGHGYTF.

V is TRBV27 and J is TRBJ2-5, with 11 bases aligning to TRBD2. There are 15 residues in the CDR3. The V gene's germline CDR1 is MNHEY and CDR2 SMNVEV (reference sequence). With V trimmed by 3 bases and J by 2 bases, 2 bases remained unmatched. The CDR3 DNA reads as TGTGCCAGCAGTTTTCGGACTAGCGGGCAAGAGACCCAGTACTTC. The encoded protein is CASSFRTSGQETQYF.

The chain links TRBV6-5 to TRBJ2-1, with 7 bases aligning to TRBD2. V dropped 6 bases and J dropped 9; count of bases not matched to a gene: 11. This CDR3 has 14 amino acids. The V gene's germline CDR1 is MNHEY and CDR2 SVGAGI. The CDR3 sequence: CASRQSGGSTEQFF. DNA for the CDR3: TGTGCCAGCAGACAGTCGGGAGGTTCAACTGAGCAGTTCTTC.

The CDR3 protein is CASKDKQGAGEQYF. The DNA for the CDR3 is TGTGCCAGCAAAGATAAACAGGGGGCTGGCGAGCAGTACTTC. The V call is TRBV6-5, the J call TRBJ2-7, with TRBD1 identical over 9 bases. Germline trimming cut 7 bases from V and 6 bases from J; bases unmatched to any gene: 10. Germline V gene lookup returns CDR1 MNHEY and CDR2 SVGAGI. The CDR3 is made up of 14 amino acids.

The chain has TRBV7-9 and TRBJ2-4, with 7 positions matching TRBD1. Germline V CDR1 and CDR2: SEHNR, FQNEAQ (reference sequence). V was pared by 4 bases and J by 4 bases, with 4 bases of the junction left unmatched. The CDR3 loop spans 14 amino acids. This chain's CDR3 is CASSSEDRKNIQYF. In DNA, the CDR3 is TGTGCCAGCAGCTCGGAGGACAGGAAAAACATTCAGTACTTC.

Only a few counts were recorded for this clone. The chain is built from TRBV7-9 and TRBJ2-7; TRBD1 might be the D (6 bases). Trimming stripped 8 bases from V and 4 bases from J, with 9 bases between. Germline lookup yields CDR1 SEHNR and CDR2 FQNEAQ (reference sequence). CDR3 length: 11 residues. CDR3 region: CASEGEYEQYF. The CDR3 nucleotides are TGTGCCAGCGAGGGGGAGTACGAGCAGTACTTC.

The rearrangement joins TRBV11-2 to TRBJ2-7; TRBD1 matches at 8 bases. This CDR3 comprises 14 residues. Germline loops: CDR1 SGHAT, CDR2 FQNNGV. Trimming cost V 1 base and J 7 bases; bases outside gene matches: 6. The CDR3 DNA reads TGTGCCAGCAGCTTAGTCCCGACAGGGGAGGAGCAGTACTTC. This translates into CASSLVPTGEEQYF.

The chain joins TRBV19 to TRBJ1-1, with 8 bases that match TRBD1. Trimming cost V 6 bases and J 4 bases; bases outside gene matches: 4. Per germline, CDR1 LNHDA and CDR2 SQIVND (reference sequence). The CDR3 covers 13 residues. CDR3 nucleotides: TGTGCCAGTAGCACACAGGGGGTCACTGAAGCTTTCTTT. Translating it yields CASSTQGVTEAFF.

The CDR3 bases are TGTGCCAGTACAGGGACCTCATGGAATGAGCAGTTCTTC. Translated: CASTGTSWNEQFF. V gene TRBV27 combines with J gene TRBJ2-1, with D maybe TRBD1 (6 bases). Germline assignment: CDR1 MNHEY and CDR2 SMNVEV (reference sequence). Trimming took off 9 bases at V and 7 bases at J, with 16 bases between the two ends. This CDR3 spans 13 amino acids.

The chain joins TRBV9 to TRBJ2-7, with D tentatively TRBD2 (6 bases). The germline V gene encodes CDR1 SGDLS and CDR2 YYNGEE. The CDR3 is 15 residues long. Trimming pared 4 bases from V and 3 bases from J, leaving 17 bases between. The CDR3 nucleotides read TGTGCCAGCAGCCCATACGGATCGGGGGACTACGAGCAGTACTTC. This codes for CASSPYGSGDYEQYF.

The rearrangement uses TRBV2 and TRBJ1-4, with TRBD1 matching over 7 bases. The CDR3 extends over 14 amino acids. The V and J ends lost 7 bases and 2 bases, in that order; junction bases with no gene match: 4. CDR1 SNHLY and CDR2 FYNNEI come from the germline V gene. DNA for the CDR3: TGTGCCAGCATCATCAGGGGGACTAATGAAAAACTGTTTTTT. It encodes CASIIRGTNEKLFF.

The chain recombines TRBV5-1 with TRBJ1-1; 7 bases fit TRBD1. The CDR3 extends over 15 amino acids. Germline V CDR1 and CDR2: SGHRS, YFSETQ. V was clipped by 4 bases and J by 0 bases; unmatched bases: 6. In DNA, the CDR3 is TGCGCCAGCAGCCTAGAACAGGGGCTGAACACTGAAGCTTTCTTT. It encodes CASSLEQGLNTEAFF.